This TCR beta chain was documented in a study of long-term antiretroviral therapy in people with HIV. Study conclusions and caveats: Dominating the repertoire at all time points were the clones that expanded before ART. The study found that diversity rose after ART but stayed below transplant donor controls.

Between the trimmed V and J ends, which lost 4 bases and 9 bases, there was a span of 18 bases. The CDR3 is made up of 15 amino acids. The germline V gene has CDR1 MGHRA and CDR2 YSYEKL. In regard to this clone: Its antigen is undetermined.

They ran version v3.0 of the immunoSEQ assay at survey level. A target of about 35,000-55,000 T-cell genomes per sample was set for sequencing. Produced via immunoSEQ multiplex PCR; TCRdb's table is partial and in-frame only. The sample contains 25,000 to 35,000 clones, 90% to 95% of which appear only once. This TCR was recovered from a man between 18 and 35 years old with HIV. The sample was unsorted PBMCs, taken 3.1 years after starting antiretroviral therapy. The V gene is TRBV4-1, the J gene TRBJ2-2; no reliable D call. The CDR3 sequence: CASSPSARRSRELFF. The CDR3 DNA sequence: TGCGCCAGCAGCCCGTCGGCGAGACGAAGCCGGGAGCTGTTTTTT.